The sequence of this T cell receptor beta chain was determined in a study of blood T cell repertoires in COVID-19. Across the whole study: COVID-19 samples from acute and convalescent phases originated in the United States, Italy and Spain. T cells, B-cell-depleted T cells, or PBMCs provided the cDNA or gDNA that served as material.

Source study methods: Amplifying reference gene primers gave estimates of nucleated cell counts. The table came from immunoSEQ multiplex PCR; TCRdb's copy has only in-frame clones and leaves some out. V and J calls and clone size are given by that table; D and trimming were obtained from the DNA. The profile shows 250,000 to 350,000 clones, 70% to 90% of them singletons. The germline V gene has CDR1 LGHNA and CDR2 YNFKEQ. V was pared by 1 base and J by 6 bases, with 13 bases between. CDR3 length equals 14 residues. The sequenced material came from peripheral blood. This receptor was obtained from a woman between 25 and 40 years old with active or convalescent COVID-19. The chain combines TRBV4-2 with TRBJ2-7, with D perhaps matching TRBD2 (5 bases). As DNA, the CDR3 is TGTGCCAGCAGCCAAGGAGCGGACCTCGCCGAGCAGTACTTC. Encoded protein: CASSQGADLAEQYF.